This TCR beta chain was captured by sequencing in a study of blood T cells in healthy people across ages. Broader study findings: Because donor CMV status was unknown, expanded clonotype changes were possibly confounded.

V gave up 6 bases and J gave up 4 bases, with 17 bases separating them. The CDR3 totals 14 residues. Per the germline V gene, CDR1 is DFQATT and CDR2 is SNEGSKA (reference sequence). As to this clonotype: Its antigen remains unknown.

With a J-beta primer mix and a sample-barcoded 5' primer, a second PCR ran 7 to 11 cycles. TCRdb itself ran the 5' RACE reads through MiXCR, one entry per CDR3 protein. Of over a million distinct CDR3 sequences listed, about 43% are singletons. This receptor was identified in a woman younger than 35 in good health. Sample: blood. The chain joins TRBV20-1 to TRBJ2-3, with D possibly being TRBD1 or TRBD2 (7 bases each). CDR3 bases: TGCAGTGCGCGGGGGACAGCGGGGCCAGATACGCAGTATTTT. Translated, it gives CSARGTAGPDTQYF.